This is a list of T cell receptor beta chains from one sample in a study of radiation and T cells in renal cell carcinoma. Only in-frame clones appear in the TCRdb table, and some are missing; sequencing was by immunoSEQ multiplex PCR. The data hold 130,000 or so clones, with less than 85% observed a single time. This material consisted of blood, taken from a patient whose treatment included radiotherapy and nephrectomy. The receptors come from a woman aged 45 to 65 with renal cell carcinoma. CDR3s include the opening cysteine and the closing phenylalanine or tryptophan. The order of the fields is clone size, D gene, V gene, J gene, CDR3 protein, CDR3 DNA. A D gene is named only where the DNA matches it firmly. For some rows the clone size is stated as once, few or many, or as a class when expanded; others skip it.

clone size: .; D gene: .; V gene: TRBV30; J gene: TRBJ2-1; CDR3 protein: CAWTLGLNEQFF; CDR3 DNA: TGTGCCTGGACCCTCGGGCTCAATGAGCAGTTCTTC
clone size: .; D gene: TRBD1; V gene: TRBV7-2; J gene: TRBJ1-4; CDR3 protein: CASSYRGGNEKLFF; CDR3 DNA: TGTGCCAGCAGCTACAGGGGAGGTAATGAAAAACTGTTTTTT
clone size: .; D gene: TRBD1; V gene: TRBV10-2; J gene: TRBJ2-3; CDR3 protein: CASRLGQITDTQYF; CDR3 DNA: TGCGCCAGCAGGTTGGGACAGATCACAGATACGCAGTATTTT
clone size: .; D gene: TRBD2; V gene: TRBV7-9; J gene: TRBJ2-5; CDR3 protein: CASSWRTWGGQFGQETQYF; CDR3 DNA: TGTGCCAGCAGCTGGAGGACCTGGGGGGGTCAATTCGGCCAAGAGACCCAGTACTTC
clone size: .; D gene: .; V gene: TRBV5-1; J gene: TRBJ1-1; CDR3 protein: CASSLEGTEAFF; CDR3 DNA: TGCGCCAGCAGCTTGGAGGGCACTGAAGCTTTCTTT
clone size: .; D gene: .; V gene: TRBV7-9; J gene: TRBJ1-5; CDR3 protein: CASSLASSNQPQHF; CDR3 DNA: TGTGCCAGCAGCTTAGCCAGTAGCAATCAGCCCCAGCATTTT
clone size: .; D gene: .; V gene: TRBV10-1; J gene: TRBJ1-2; CDR3 protein: CASSTLQGRVYGYTF; CDR3 DNA: TGCGCCAGCAGTACCTTGCAGGGTAGAGTCTATGGCTACACCTTC
clone size: few; D gene: TRBD1; V gene: TRBV19; J gene: TRBJ1-1; CDR3 protein: CASSTGTGYTEAFF; CDR3 DNA: TGTGCCAGTAGTACCGGGACAGGGTACACTGAAGCTTTCTTT
clone size: few; D gene: .; V gene: TRBV2; J gene: TRBJ1-2; CDR3 protein: CASSEVPGRGGYTF; CDR3 DNA: TGTGCCAGCAGTGAAGTCCCAGGGCGAGGTGGCTACACCTTC
clone size: .; D gene: TRBD1; V gene: TRBV27; J gene: TRBJ1-3; CDR3 protein: CASSRQGSGNTIYF; CDR3 DNA: TGTGCCAGCAGTCGACAGGGCTCTGGAAACACCATATATTTT
clone size: .; D gene: .; V gene: TRBV7-9; J gene: TRBJ2-3; CDR3 protein: CASSLGSGVTDTQYF; CDR3 DNA: TGTGCCAGCAGCTTAGGTTCAGGGGTCACAGATACGCAGTATTTT
clone size: .; D gene: .; V gene: TRBV28; J gene: TRBJ1-3; CDR3 protein: CASSLPSLGTIYF; CDR3 DNA: TGTGCCAGCAGTTTACCAAGCCTGGGGACCATATATTTT
clone size: .; D gene: .; V gene: TRBV19; J gene: TRBJ1-6; CDR3 protein: CASSDSGRGSPLHF; CDR3 DNA: TGTGCCAGTAGTGATTCGGGCCGGGGTTCACCCCTCCACTTT
clone size: once; D gene: .; V gene: TRBV29-1; J gene: TRBJ1-2; CDR3 protein: CSVEGTSGYTF; CDR3 DNA: TGCAGCGTTGAAGGGACGAGCGGCTACACCTTC
clone size: .; D gene: .; V gene: TRBV7-2; J gene: TRBJ2-7; CDR3 protein: CASRSPSAYEQYF; CDR3 DNA: TGTGCCAGCAGGTCCCCGTCCGCCTACGAGCAGTACTTC
clone size: .; D gene: .; V gene: TRBV7-2; J gene: TRBJ1-3; CDR3 protein: CASSLDTSGNTIYF; CDR3 DNA: TGTGCCAGCAGCTTAGACACATCTGGAAACACCATATATTTT
clone size: .; D gene: TRBD1; V gene: TRBV9; J gene: TRBJ1-5; CDR3 protein: CASSPGGTLDQPQHF; CDR3 DNA: TGTGCCAGCAGCCCAGGGGGGACCCTTGATCAGCCCCAGCATTTT
clone size: once; D gene: .; V gene: TRBV7-8; J gene: TRBJ1-1; CDR3 protein: CASSFSIGGETEAFF; CDR3 DNA: TGTGCCAGCAGCTTCTCGATTGGGGGTGAGACTGAAGCTTTCTTT
clone size: .; D gene: .; V gene: TRBV18; J gene: TRBJ1-4; CDR3 protein: CASSPIATNEKLFF; CDR3 DNA: TGTGCCAGCTCACCAATTGCAACTAATGAAAAACTGTTTTTT
clone size: .; D gene: .; V gene: TRBV4-2; J gene: TRBJ2-6; CDR3 protein: CASSVDSSSSGANVLTF; CDR3 DNA: TGTGCCAGCAGTGTGGACAGTAGCTCCTCTGGGGCCAACGTCCTGACTTTC
clone size: .; D gene: TRBD1; V gene: TRBV6-5; J gene: TRBJ1-6; CDR3 protein: CASSAGTGDNSPLHF; CDR3 DNA: TGTGCCAGCAGTGCCGGGACAGGGGACAATTCACCCCTCCACTTT
clone size: once; D gene: .; V gene: TRBV4-3; J gene: TRBJ1-2; CDR3 protein: CASSQASGSGYTF; CDR3 DNA: TGCGCCAGCAGCCAAGCTTCAGGGAGTGGCTACACCTTC
clone size: .; D gene: .; V gene: TRBV5-4; J gene: TRBJ2-7; CDR3 protein: CASTPRGAGEQYF; CDR3 DNA: TGTGCCAGCACTCCTAGGGGGGCGGGCGAGCAGTACTTC
clone size: .; D gene: .; V gene: TRBV5-6; J gene: TRBJ1-1; CDR3 protein: CASSPSGGPEAFF; CDR3 DNA: TGTGCCAGCAGCCCTTCTGGGGGTCCCGAAGCTTTCTTT
clone size: .; D gene: TRBD1; V gene: TRBV18; J gene: TRBJ2-1; CDR3 protein: CASSPSTGGDEQFF; CDR3 DNA: TGTGCCAGCTCACCTTCAACAGGGGGCGATGAGCAGTTCTTC
clone size: few; D gene: TRBD1; V gene: TRBV5-6; J gene: TRBJ2-3; CDR3 protein: CASSLLWGQGTPDTQYF; CDR3 DNA: TGTGCCAGCAGCCTCCTGTGGGGACAGGGGACCCCAGATACGCAGTATTTT
clone size: .; D gene: .; V gene: TRBV5-4; J gene: TRBJ1-2; CDR3 protein: CASSRGEAYGYTF; CDR3 DNA: TGTGCCAGCAGTCGAGGGGAAGCCTATGGCTACACCTTC
clone size: .; D gene: .; V gene: TRBV5-4; J gene: TRBJ2-1; CDR3 protein: CASSLGGSAYNEQFF; CDR3 DNA: TGTGCCAGCAGCTTGGGTGGGAGCGCCTACAATGAGCAGTTCTTC
clone size: .; D gene: .; V gene: TRBV5-4; J gene: TRBJ2-2; CDR3 protein: CASSPSSRDGVGELFF; CDR3 DNA: TGTGCCAGCAGCCCCTCGAGCCGGGACGGGGTCGGGGAGCTGTTTTTT
clone size: .; D gene: TRBD2; V gene: TRBV29-1; J gene: TRBJ2-2; CDR3 protein: CSVGLAGRGELFF; CDR3 DNA: TGCAGCGTGGGACTAGCGGGAAGGGGGGAGCTGTTTTTT
clone size: .; D gene: .; V gene: TRBV5-4; J gene: TRBJ1-1; CDR3 protein: CASSSVRGENTEAFF; CDR3 DNA: TGTGCCAGCAGCTCGGTTAGAGGGGAGAACACTGAAGCTTTCTTT
clone size: .; D gene: TRBD1; V gene: TRBV6-5; J gene: TRBJ1-2; CDR3 protein: CASSWTGTEIYGYTF; CDR3 DNA: TGTGCCAGCAGTTGGACCGGGACAGAGATCTATGGCTACACCTTC
clone size: .; D gene: .; V gene: TRBV7-2; J gene: TRBJ1-2; CDR3 protein: CASSLERDGLTF; CDR3 DNA: TGTGCCAGCAGCCTAGAACGGGACGGATTAACCTTC
clone size: .; D gene: .; V gene: TRBV10-1; J gene: TRBJ2-2; CDR3 protein: CASSDTVNTGELFF; CDR3 DNA: TGCGCCAGCAGTGATACCGTTAACACCGGGGAGCTGTTTTTT
clone size: .; D gene: TRBD1; V gene: TRBV2; J gene: TRBJ2-1; CDR3 protein: CASKPGQVYNEQFF; CDR3 DNA: TGTGCCAGCAAGCCGGGACAGGTATACAATGAGCAGTTCTTC
clone size: .; D gene: TRBD1; V gene: TRBV25-1; J gene: TRBJ2-7; CDR3 protein: CASSSGTGGSYEQYF; CDR3 DNA: TGTGCCAGCAGTTCCGGGACAGGGGGGTCCTACGAGCAGTACTTC
clone size: .; D gene: .; V gene: TRBV10-2; J gene: TRBJ1-1; CDR3 protein: CASSESRVYTEAFF; CDR3 DNA: TGCGCCAGCAGTGAGTCACGGGTTTACACTGAAGCTTTCTTT
clone size: .; D gene: .; V gene: TRBV5-6; J gene: TRBJ1-1; CDR3 protein: CASSLVGATEAFF; CDR3 DNA: TGTGCCAGCAGCTTGGTGGGCGCCACTGAAGCTTTCTTT
clone size: few; D gene: .; V gene: TRBV19; J gene: TRBJ1-1; CDR3 protein: CASSIDPENTEAFF; CDR3 DNA: TGTGCCAGTAGTATAGATCCAGAGAACACTGAAGCTTTCTTT
clone size: .; D gene: .; V gene: TRBV19; J gene: TRBJ1-6; CDR3 protein: CASSRQGPNSPLHF; CDR3 DNA: TGTGCCAGTAGTCGTCAGGGTCCTAATTCACCCCTCCACTTT
clone size: .; D gene: TRBD1; V gene: TRBV9; J gene: TRBJ2-3; CDR3 protein: CASSLQGAVTDTQYF; CDR3 DNA: TGTGCCAGCAGCCTTCAGGGGGCGGTTACAGATACGCAGTATTTT
clone size: few; D gene: TRBD1; V gene: TRBV2; J gene: TRBJ2-7; CDR3 protein: CASTGTGHSYEQYF; CDR3 DNA: TGTGCCAGCACGGGGACAGGGCATTCCTACGAGCAGTACTTC